The count of the clone carrying this T cell receptor (beta chain) is one. As yet, its antigen is unknown. Assay used: immunoSEQ multiplex PCR; TCRdb lists only in-frame clones, some missing. The data show approximately 150,000 clones, 90% to 95% seen once. The data were obtained in a study of T cell responses to AZD1222 COVID-19 vaccine. Study results and limitations: Vaccine-related CD4 TCRs covered spike, predominating at 160-218 and 743-854. The repertoires were collected only after the peak T cell response.

The CDR3 is made up of 17 amino acids. The germline V gene has CDR1 MGHRA and CDR2 YSYEKL. The J segment lost 3 bases and the V segment lost 2 bases, leaving 5 bases of the junction unmatched. The sample was peripheral blood, taken on day 0 of AZD1222 vaccination. The chain joins TRBV4-1 to TRBJ2-1, with 12 bases aligning to TRBD2. This sequence was found in an adult in good health. The CDR3 sequence: CASSQMTSGGNYNEQFF. The CDR3 DNA is TGCGCCAGCAGCCAAATGACTAGCGGGGGCAACTACAATGAGCAGTTCTTC.